A selection of T cell receptor beta chains follows, all from one sample in a study of T cell changes during pregnancy in multiple sclerosis. TCRdb's table, derived via immunoSEQ multiplex PCR, lists solely in-frame clones and lacks some. This table holds around 77,000 clones, roughly 91% found once. Specimen: peripheral blood, collected in the third trimester of pregnancy. The receptors were gathered from a female donor in good health, enrolled as a control in a pregnancy study. CDR3s include the opening cysteine and the closing phenylalanine or tryptophan. Each record gives: V gene, clone size, J gene, D gene, CDR3 protein, CDR3 DNA. D genes are given only for firm matches. The listing skips clone size in some rows; elsewhere it reads once, few, many or a size class.

>TRBV4-3|-|TRBJ2-2|TRBD1
CASSQTQSGTGHTGELFF
TGCGCCAGCAGCCAAACACAGTCCGGGACAGGGCACACCGGGGAGCTGTTTTTT
>TRBV6-1|-|TRBJ1-1|-
CASSETVNTEAFF
TGTGCCAGCAGTGAGACAGTAAACACTGAAGCTTTCTTT
>TRBV4-3|-|TRBJ1-2|-
CASSQDREINYGYTF
TGCGCCAGCAGCCAAGATCGTGAGATTAACTATGGCTACACCTTC
>TRBV4-2|-|TRBJ2-7|TRBD2
CASGQLADPYEQYF
TGTGCCAGCGGACAACTAGCGGATCCCTACGAGCAGTACTTC
>TRBV7-2|-|TRBJ2-7|TRBD1
CASSRSFPGTGGFEQYF
TGTGCCAGCAGCCGAAGTTTCCCCGGAACAGGGGGCTTCGAGCAGTACTTC
>TRBV7-9|few|TRBJ1-2|-
CASSPPSYGYTF
TGTGCCAGCAGCCCCCCGAGCTATGGCTACACCTTC
>TRBV19|-|TRBJ1-4|-
CASRKQARAFNEKLFF
TGTGCCAGTAGGAAGCAGGCCAGGGCCTTTAATGAAAAACTGTTTTTT
>TRBV6-1|-|TRBJ1-1|-
CASSEVGARGAFF
TGTGCCAGCAGTGAGGTAGGGGCTAGAGGAGCTTTCTTT
>TRBV5-1|-|TRBJ1-1|TRBD1
CASSMGTGGSMNTEAFF
TGCGCCAGCAGTATGGGGACAGGGGGCTCTATGAACACTGAAGCTTTCTTT
>TRBV19|-|TRBJ1-3|-
CASRGLSSGNTIYF
TGTGCCAGTAGGGGACTTAGCTCTGGAAACACCATATATTTT
>TRBV6-5|once|TRBJ1-1|TRBD1
CASRNRGLGITEAFF
TGTGCCAGCAGAAACAGGGGGCTCGGGATTACTGAAGCTTTCTTT
>TRBV5-6|-|TRBJ1-1|TRBD1
CASSWRGTGATEAFF
TGTGCCAGCAGCTGGAGGGGGACAGGAGCCACTGAAGCTTTCTTT
>TRBV19|-|TRBJ1-1|-
CASSIDRDTEAFF
TGTGCCAGTAGTATAGACAGGGACACTGAAGCTTTCTTT
>TRBV2|-|TRBJ1-2|-
CASSDPLDGPLRGYGYTF
TGTGCCAGCAGTGATCCGTTGGACGGACCACTTAGGGGCTATGGCTACACCTTC
>TRBV27|-|TRBJ2-5|TRBD2
CASSLPTSGLAGGPKGETQYF
TGTGCCAGCAGTTTACCAACATCGGGACTAGCGGGAGGACCCAAGGGGGAGACCCAGTACTTC
>TRBV6-4|-|TRBJ2-5|TRBD1
CASSESGQGGETQYF
TGTGCCAGCAGTGAATCGGGACAGGGAGGAGAGACCCAGTACTTC
>TRBV5-1|-|TRBJ2-1|TRBD2
CASSGGGFSVSNEQFF
TGCGCCAGCAGCGGGGGGGGATTTTCGGTCTCCAATGAGCAGTTCTTC
>TRBV4-1|-|TRBJ2-2|-
CASSQKTTVVNTGELFF
TGCGCCAGCAGCCAGAAAACCACGGTGGTGAACACCGGGGAGCTGTTTTTT
>TRBV7-8|-|TRBJ2-7|-
CASSLPAGQGPTVEQYF
TGTGCTAGCAGCTTACCTGCCGGACAAGGACCTACGGTCGAGCAGTACTTC
>TRBV19|-|TRBJ2-7|TRBD1
CASSSDRESYEQYF
TGTGCCAGTAGTTCGGACAGGGAATCCTACGAGCAGTACTTC
>TRBV19|-|TRBJ1-1|TRBD1
CASRTGENTEAFF
TGTGCCAGTAGAACAGGGGAGAACACTGAAGCTTTCTTT
>TRBV7-9|-|TRBJ2-3|TRBD1
CASSLSTGGGTDTQYF
TGTGCCAGCAGCTTATCCACAGGGGGCGGGACAGATACGCAGTATTTT
>TRBV4-3|-|TRBJ2-1|-
CASSQPSKGLGTYNEQFF
TGCGCCAGCAGCCAACCAAGTAAAGGACTCGGAACCTACAATGAGCAGTTCTTC
>TRBV7-9|-|TRBJ2-5|-
CASSFSGGSPGTQYF
TGTGCCAGCAGCTTCTCTGGGGGGTCCCCGGGGACCCAGTACTTC
>TRBV7-2|-|TRBJ1-1|TRBD1
CASSLRQGVVRTEAFF
TGTGCCAGCAGCTTGAGACAGGGGGTGGTACGCACTGAAGCTTTCTTT
>TRBV11-1|-|TRBJ2-3|-
CASSFLPGGRDTQYF
TGTGCCAGCAGCTTCCTACCCGGGGGGCGTGATACGCAGTATTTT
>TRBV14|-|TRBJ2-7|TRBD1
CASSRHEQGAGYEQYF
TGTGCCAGCAGCCGGCACGAGCAGGGGGCGGGCTACGAGCAGTACTTC
>TRBV5-1|-|TRBJ2-5|TRBD1
CASSSTGLKEETQYF
TGCGCCAGCAGCTCGACAGGGTTGAAAGAAGAGACCCAGTACTTC
>TRBV6-5|-|TRBJ2-7|-
CASSRDSYEQYF
TGTGCCAGCAGTCGTGACAGCTACGAGCAGTACTTC
>TRBV4-3|-|TRBJ2-7|-
CASSRVTLGEPYEQYF
TGCGCCAGCAGCCGGGTCACACTTGGGGAGCCCTACGAGCAGTACTTC
>TRBV27|-|TRBJ1-1|-
CASSLGGGTEAFF
TGTGCCAGCAGTTTAGGGGGGGGCACTGAAGCTTTCTTT
>TRBV11-2|-|TRBJ2-1|-
CASRVEPGTYNEQFF
TGTGCCAGCAGAGTAGAACCGGGAACCTACAATGAGCAGTTCTTC